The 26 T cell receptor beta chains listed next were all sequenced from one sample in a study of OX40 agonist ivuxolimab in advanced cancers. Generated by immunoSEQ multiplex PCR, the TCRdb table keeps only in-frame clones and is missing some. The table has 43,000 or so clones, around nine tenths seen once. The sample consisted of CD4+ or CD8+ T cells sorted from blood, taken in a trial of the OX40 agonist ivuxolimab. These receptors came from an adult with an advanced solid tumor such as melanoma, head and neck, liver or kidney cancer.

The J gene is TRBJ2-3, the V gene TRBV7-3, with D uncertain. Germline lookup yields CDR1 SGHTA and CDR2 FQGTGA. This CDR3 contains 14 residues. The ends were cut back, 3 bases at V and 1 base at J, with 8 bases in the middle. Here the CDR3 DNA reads TGTGCCAGCAGCTTTTCCAGCCGCACAGATACGCAGTATTTT. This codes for CASSFSSRTDTQYF.

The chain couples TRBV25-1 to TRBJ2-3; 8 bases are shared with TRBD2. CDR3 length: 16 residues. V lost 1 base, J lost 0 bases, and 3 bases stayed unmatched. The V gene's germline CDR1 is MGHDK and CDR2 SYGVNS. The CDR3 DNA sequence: TGTGCCAGCAGTGAATTAGGCGGGGGGAGCACAGATACGCAGTATTTT. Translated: CASSELGGGSTDTQYF.

The CDR3 DNA is TGCGCCAGCAGCTTGGCCCGGGGAGCCTACGAGCAGTACTTC. It yields the protein CASSLARGAYEQYF. The chain carries TRBV5-1 and TRBJ2-7, with a possible D match to TRBD2 (5 bases). Germline loops: CDR1 SGHRS, CDR2 YFSETQ. The CDR3 runs 14 residues. V lost 0 bases, J lost 2 bases, and 9 bases lay in between. Based on the CDR3 plus reference TRBV5-1 and TRBJ2-7, the full variable domain is KAGVTQTPRYLIKTRGQQVTLSCSPISGHRSVSWYQQTPGQGLQFLFEYFSETQRNKGNFPGRFSGRQFSNSRSEMNVSTLELGDSALYLCASSLARGAYEQYFGPGTRLTVT.

CDR3 in amino acids: CASSERVDHNEQFF. The CDR3 coding sequence is TGTGCCAGCAGTGAAAGGGTGGACCACAATGAGCAGTTCTTC. This sequence joins TRBV2 and TRBJ2-7; D gene ambiguous. The J call is in doubt because the DNA end fits TRBJ2-1 better. This CDR3 has 14 residues. CDR1 is SNHLY, CDR2 FYNNEI, per germline.

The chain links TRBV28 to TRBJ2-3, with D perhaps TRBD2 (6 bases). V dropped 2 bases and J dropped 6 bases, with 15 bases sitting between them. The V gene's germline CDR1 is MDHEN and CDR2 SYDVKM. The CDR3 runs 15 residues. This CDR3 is CASSLAAGWSDTQYF. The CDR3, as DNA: TGTGCCAGCAGTTTAGCGGCGGGATGGTCGGATACGCAGTATTTT.

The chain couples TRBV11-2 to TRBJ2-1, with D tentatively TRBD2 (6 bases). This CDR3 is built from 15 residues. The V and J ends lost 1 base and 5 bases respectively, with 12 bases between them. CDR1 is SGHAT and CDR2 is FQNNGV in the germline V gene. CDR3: CASSLAGLVNNEQFF. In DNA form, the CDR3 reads TGTGCCAGCAGCTTAGCGGGACTGGTAAACAATGAGCAGTTCTTC.

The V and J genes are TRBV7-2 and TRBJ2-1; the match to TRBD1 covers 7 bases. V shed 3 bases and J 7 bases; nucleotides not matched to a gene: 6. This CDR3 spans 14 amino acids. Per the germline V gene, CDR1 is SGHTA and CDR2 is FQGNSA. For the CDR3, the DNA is TGTGCCAGCAGCTTCGGACAGGTTGGGAATGAGCAGTTCTTC. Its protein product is CASSFGQVGNEQFF.

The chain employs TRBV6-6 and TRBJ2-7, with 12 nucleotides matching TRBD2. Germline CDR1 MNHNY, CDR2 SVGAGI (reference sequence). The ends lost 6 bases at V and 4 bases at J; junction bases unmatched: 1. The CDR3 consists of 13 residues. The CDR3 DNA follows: TGTGCCAGCAGGGGACTAGCGGGTTACGAGCAGTACTTC. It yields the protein CASRGLAGYEQYF.

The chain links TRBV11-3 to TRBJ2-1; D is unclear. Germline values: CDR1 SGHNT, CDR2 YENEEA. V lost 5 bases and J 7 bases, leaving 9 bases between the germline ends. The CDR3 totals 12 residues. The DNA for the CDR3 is TGTGCCAGCAGCCCTACGTCGAATGAGCAGTTCTTC. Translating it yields CASSPTSNEQFF.

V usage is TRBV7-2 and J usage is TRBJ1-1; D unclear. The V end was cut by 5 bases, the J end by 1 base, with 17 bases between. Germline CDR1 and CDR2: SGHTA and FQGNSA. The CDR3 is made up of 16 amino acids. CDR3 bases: TGTGCCAGCAGCGCTTTCCGTAGGTACGCGAACACTGAAGCTTTCTTT. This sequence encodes CASSAFRRYANTEAFF.

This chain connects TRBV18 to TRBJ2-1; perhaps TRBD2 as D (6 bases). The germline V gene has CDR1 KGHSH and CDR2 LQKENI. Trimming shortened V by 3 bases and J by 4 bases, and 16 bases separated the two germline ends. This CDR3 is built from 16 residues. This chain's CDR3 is CASSPGNWGGYNEQFF. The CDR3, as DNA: TGTGCCAGCTCACCCGGGAACTGGGGAGGTTACAATGAGCAGTTCTTC.

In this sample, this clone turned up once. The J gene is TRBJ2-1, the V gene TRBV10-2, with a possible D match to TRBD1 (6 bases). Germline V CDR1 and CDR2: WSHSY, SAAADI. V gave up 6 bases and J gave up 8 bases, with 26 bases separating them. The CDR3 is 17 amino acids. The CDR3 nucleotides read TGCGCCAGCAGGGGGACCGTGGGGGCGGCCCGTGGCGATGAGCAGTTCTTC. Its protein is CASRGTVGAARGDEQFF.

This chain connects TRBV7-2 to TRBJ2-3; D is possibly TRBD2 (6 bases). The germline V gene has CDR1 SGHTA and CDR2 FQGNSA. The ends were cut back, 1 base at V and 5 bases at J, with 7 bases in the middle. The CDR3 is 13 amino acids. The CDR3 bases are TGTGCCAGCAGCTTAGTGGGGGGAGATACGCAGTATTTT. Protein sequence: CASSLVGGDTQYF.

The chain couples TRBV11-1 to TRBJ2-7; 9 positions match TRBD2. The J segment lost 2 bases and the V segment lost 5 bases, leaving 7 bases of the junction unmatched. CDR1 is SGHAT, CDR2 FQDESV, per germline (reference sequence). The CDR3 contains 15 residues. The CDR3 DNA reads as TGTGCCAGCAGCCTCTTGGCGGGAGGGCCCTACGAGCAGTACTTC. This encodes CASSLLAGGPYEQYF.

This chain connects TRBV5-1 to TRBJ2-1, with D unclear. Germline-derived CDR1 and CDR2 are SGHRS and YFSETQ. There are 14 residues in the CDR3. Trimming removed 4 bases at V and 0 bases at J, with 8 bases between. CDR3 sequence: CASSLDTSYNEQFF. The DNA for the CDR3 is TGCGCCAGCAGCCTCGACACCTCCTACAATGAGCAGTTCTTC.

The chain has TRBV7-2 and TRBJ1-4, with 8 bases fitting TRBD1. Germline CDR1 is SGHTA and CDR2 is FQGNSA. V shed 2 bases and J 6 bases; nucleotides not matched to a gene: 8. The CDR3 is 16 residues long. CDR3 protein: CASSLNPGTGYEKLFF. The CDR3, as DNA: TGTGCCAGCAGCTTAAATCCCGGGACAGGTTATGAAAAACTGTTTTTT. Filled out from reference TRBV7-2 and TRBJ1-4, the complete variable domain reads GAGVSQSPSNKVTEKGKDVELRCDPISGHTALYWYRQSLGQGLEFLIYFQGNSAPDKSGLPSDRFSAERTGGSVSTLTIQRTQQEDSAVYLCASSLNPGTGYEKLFFGSGTQLSVL.

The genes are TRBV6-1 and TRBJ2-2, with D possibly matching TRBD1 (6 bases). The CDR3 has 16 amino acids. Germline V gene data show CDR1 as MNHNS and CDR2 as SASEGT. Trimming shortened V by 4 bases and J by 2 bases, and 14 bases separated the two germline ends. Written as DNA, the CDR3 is TGTGCCAGCAGTGTTGGCAGGGGATTTAACACCGGGGAGCTGTTTTTT. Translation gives CASSVGRGFNTGELFF.

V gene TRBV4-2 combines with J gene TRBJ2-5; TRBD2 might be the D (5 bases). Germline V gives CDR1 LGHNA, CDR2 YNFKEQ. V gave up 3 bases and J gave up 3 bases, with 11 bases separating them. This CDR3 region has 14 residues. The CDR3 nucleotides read TGTGCCAGCAGCCATGGGAGTATCGAAGAGACCCAGTACTTC. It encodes CASSHGSIEETQYF.

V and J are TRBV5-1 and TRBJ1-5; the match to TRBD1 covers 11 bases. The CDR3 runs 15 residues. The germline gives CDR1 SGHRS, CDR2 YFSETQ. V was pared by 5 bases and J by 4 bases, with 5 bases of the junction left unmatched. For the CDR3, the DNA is TGCGCCAGCAGAATGGGGACAGGGGGGAATCAGCCCCAGCATTTT. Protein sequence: CASRMGTGGNQPQHF.

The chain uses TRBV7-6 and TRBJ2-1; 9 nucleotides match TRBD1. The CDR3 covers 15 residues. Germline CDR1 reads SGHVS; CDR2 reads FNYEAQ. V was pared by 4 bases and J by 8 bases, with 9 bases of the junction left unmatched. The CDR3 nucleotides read TGTGCCAGCAGCTCCCGGGGACAGGGCAACCATGAGCAGTTCTTC. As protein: CASSSRGQGNHEQFF.

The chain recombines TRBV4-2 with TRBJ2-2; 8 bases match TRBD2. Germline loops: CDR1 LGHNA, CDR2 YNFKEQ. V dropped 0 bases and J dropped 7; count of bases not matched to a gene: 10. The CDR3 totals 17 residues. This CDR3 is CASSQDVTGGPGGELFF. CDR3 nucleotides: TGTGCCAGCAGCCAAGATGTTACGGGAGGGCCGGGCGGGGAGCTGTTTTTT.

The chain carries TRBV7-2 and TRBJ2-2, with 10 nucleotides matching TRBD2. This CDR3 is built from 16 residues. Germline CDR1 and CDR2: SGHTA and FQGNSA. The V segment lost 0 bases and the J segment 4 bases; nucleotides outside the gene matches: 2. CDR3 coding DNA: TGTGCCAGCAGCTTAGCTAGCGGGAGGTCCACCGGGGAGCTGTTTTTT. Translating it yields CASSLASGRSTGELFF.

The CDR3 here is CASSLGRGPGYTF. The CDR3 DNA reads TGTGCCAGCAGCCTAGGGAGGGGGCCTGGCTACACCTTC. The genes are TRBV28 and TRBJ1-2, with TRBD1 matching 7 bases. From germline, CDR1 is MDHEN and CDR2 SYDVKM. This CDR3 has 13 residues. After removal of 6 bases from V and 7 bases from J, the junction contained 8 bases not matched to a gene.

The CDR3 is CASSSGASGSPGETQYF. Here the CDR3 DNA reads TGTGCCAGCAGCTCGGGGGCTAGCGGGAGCCCGGGAGAGACCCAGTACTTC. The chain has TRBV7-2 and TRBJ2-5; the match to TRBD2 covers 10 bases. The CDR3 contains 17 residues. V shed 4 bases and J 4 bases; nucleotides not matched to a gene: 12. In germline, CDR1 is SGHTA, CDR2 FQGNSA.

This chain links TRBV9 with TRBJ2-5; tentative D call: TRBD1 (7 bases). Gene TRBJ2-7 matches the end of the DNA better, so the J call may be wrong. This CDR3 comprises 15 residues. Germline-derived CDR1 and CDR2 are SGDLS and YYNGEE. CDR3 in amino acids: CASSYASGGSYEQYF. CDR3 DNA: TGTGCCAGCAGCTATGCGTCAGGGGGGTCCTACGAGCAGTACTTC.

The CDR3: CASSQGWGRHEQFF. The CDR3 DNA is TGCGCCAGCAGCCAGGGGTGGGGGAGGCATGAGCAGTTCTTC. This sequence joins TRBV4-1 and TRBJ2-1; D may be TRBD2 (6 bases). Germline V lookup: CDR1 MGHRA, CDR2 YSYEKL. V was clipped by 3 bases and J by 8 bases, with 14 bases between them. The CDR3 has 14 residues.